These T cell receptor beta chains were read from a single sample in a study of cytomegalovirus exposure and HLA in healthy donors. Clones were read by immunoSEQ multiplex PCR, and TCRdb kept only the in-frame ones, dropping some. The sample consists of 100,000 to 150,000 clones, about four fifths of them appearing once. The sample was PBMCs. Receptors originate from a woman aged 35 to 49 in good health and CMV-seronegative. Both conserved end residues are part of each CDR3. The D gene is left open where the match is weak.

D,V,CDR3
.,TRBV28,CASRSTENYGYTF
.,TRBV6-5,CASSSPGTGTEAFF
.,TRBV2,CASMPQDRGEAFF
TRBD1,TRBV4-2,CASSPLGQGEGEKLFF
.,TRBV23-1,CASSQGSPVYEQYF
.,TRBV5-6,CASSVRGQETQYF
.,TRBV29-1,CSVVGSQETQYF
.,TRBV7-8,CASSQGSSYNEQFF
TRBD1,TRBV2,CATTPGQVFEQYF
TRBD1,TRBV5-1,CASSGTGGDYGYTF
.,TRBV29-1,CSSQTARDTEAFF
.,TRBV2,CASTETGREKLFF
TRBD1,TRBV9,CASSVGVTGGNYTF
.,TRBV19,CASRDKFSYEQYF
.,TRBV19,CASSSALDRSRSGYTF
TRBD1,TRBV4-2,CASSQDPQGTNLGSPLHF
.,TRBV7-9,CASSLERNEQYF
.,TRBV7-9,CASSSGDFSGANVLTF
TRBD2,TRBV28,CASSSRERGGQETQYF
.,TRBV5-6,CASSELDPRGTQYF
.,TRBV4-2,CASSQDQSGIYGYTF
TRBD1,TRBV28,CATGGQVTYNEQFF
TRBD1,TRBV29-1,CSVRTGSNYGYTF
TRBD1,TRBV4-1,CASSVGTANTEAFF
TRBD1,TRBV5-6,CASSPGVGQGNIQYF
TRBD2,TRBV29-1,CSVKTGGPDGELFF
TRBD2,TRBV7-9,CASSLGLDTDTQYF
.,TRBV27,CASSHSARDTQYF
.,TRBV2,CASSETAREQYF
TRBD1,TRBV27,CASSSQGDTEAFF
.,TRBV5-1,CASSLAGRGGTGELFF
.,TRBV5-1,CASTLGGQETQYF
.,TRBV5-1,CASSLEPSGLTEAFF
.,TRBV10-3,CAISESVGAQGNTIYF
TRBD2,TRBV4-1,CASSPLAGRPYEQYF
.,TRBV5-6,CASSDAPNQPQHF
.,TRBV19,CASGAPDTQYF
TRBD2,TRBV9,CASSVGSGGSSYEQYF
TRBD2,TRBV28,CASSFPLSGGHQETQYF
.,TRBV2,CASSERAASYEQYF
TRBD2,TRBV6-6,CASSPRGEGSYEQYF
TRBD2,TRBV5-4,CASSLEAGAPTDTQYF
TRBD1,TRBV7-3,CASSLLAGQGYEQYF